This TCR beta chain originates from a study of T cell repertoires in cytomegalovirus infection. TCRdb re-called the reads with MiXCR, one entry per CDR3 protein. The repertoire consists of some 300,000 distinct CDR3 sequences, with about a tenth occurring once and the leading ten covering 2.5%. Germline CDR1 SGHVS, CDR2 FNYEAQ. This CDR3 contains 16 residues. The J segment lost 0 bases and the V segment lost 4 bases, leaving 7 bases of the junction unmatched. V usage is TRBV7-6 and J usage is TRBJ2-3, with 7 nucleotides matching TRBD1. Sequenced input: PBMCs. The clonotype was recovered from a human donor in good health (CMV status not recorded). Some clones in this sample may be carry-over from other donors' samples. CDR3 in amino acids: CASSSYDRASTDTQYF. The CDR3 bases are TGTGCCAGCAGCTCGTATGACAGGGCGAGCACAGATACGCAGTATTTT.